This TCR beta chain stems from a study of blood T cell repertoires in COVID-19. This CDR3 spans 11 amino acids. Germline assignment: CDR1 MRHNA and CDR2 SNTAGT. The V gene lost 0 bases and the J gene lost 9 bases, with 5 bases spanning the gap. In the original analysis: Scientists estimated how many nucleated cells there were by amplifying reference gene primers. This table comes from immunoSEQ multiplex PCR, and its TCRdb copy is limited to in-frame clones, with some not included. From that table come the V and J calls and clone size; the DNA was used to work out D and trimming. The repertoire holds about 240,000 clones, with about 89% as singletons.

The sequenced material came from PBMCs or T cells enriched from blood (not recorded which). This chain uses TRBV6-4 with TRBJ1-2, with TRBD1 as a possible D gene (5 bases). The sequence was obtained from a woman in her 30s who had recovered from COVID-19. The CDR3 DNA follows: TGTGCCAGCAGTGACTCGGGGCGCTACACCTTC. As protein: CASSDSGRYTF.